Below, 17 T cell receptor beta chains from the same sample are listed, as sequenced in a study of regulatory T cells in long-lasting Graves disease (dated by TCRdb to the early 2020s). The time point label of this sample denotes: persistent/refractory GD, antithyroid drugs over 5 years with positive TRAb. For both TCR sequencing and RNA sequencing, RNA was extracted from PBMCs in TRIzol. The library was generated by multiplex PCR. Instrument on record: Illumina HiSeq 4000. TCR beta libraries were built with iRepertoire HTBI primers and Arm-PCR amplification of CDR3 regions. Using fastp trimming at Q25 and MiXCR clonotype assembly, TCRdb reanalyzed the public sequencing data and kept in-frame beta chains. For every CDR3 protein sequence, its rows merge into one entry that carries the most common genes and DNA. The sample table shows 600,000 to 850,000 distinct CDR3 sequences, and approximately 31% are seen once. 42% of the sample rests with the top ten.

The sequencing used peripheral blood mononuclear cells (PBMCs), collected when the disease was refractory, from a patient treated with antithyroid drugs. These receptor sequences come from a female donor with Graves disease.

This chain connects TRBV12-5 to TRBJ2-3; D remains unclear. V was cut by 4 bases and J by 8 bases, with 10 bases left in between. Germline CDR1 reads LGHNT; CDR2 reads FRNRAP. This CDR3 is 12 amino acids long. CDR3 region: CASGSTLSTQYF. CDR3 nucleotide sequence: TGTGCTAGTGGTTCCACCCTCAGTACGCAGTATTTT.

V gene TRBV20-1 combines with J gene TRBJ1-4, with 9 bases fitting TRBD1. The J segment lost 1 base and the V segment lost 1 base, leaving 1 base of the junction unmatched. The V gene's germline CDR1 is DFQATT and CDR2 SNEGSKA (reference sequence). This CDR3 comprises 15 residues. The chain's CDR3 is CSARATGGTNEKLFF. The CDR3 nucleotides are TGCAGTGCTAGAGCGACAGGGGGAACTAATGAAAAACTGTTTTTT.

The rearrangement links TRBV6-1 to TRBJ1-3, with D perhaps TRBD1 (6 bases). Trimming removed 5 bases at V and 2 bases at J, with 10 bases between. The CDR3 spans 14 residues. Germline-derived CDR1 and CDR2 are MNHNS and SASEGT. The CDR3 sequence is CASSPRGAGNTIYF. In DNA form, the CDR3 reads TGTGCCAGCAGTCCCAGGGGAGCTGGAAACACCATATATTTT.

This clonotype showed up just a few times. This chain joins TRBV29-1 and TRBJ1-1, with TRBD1 matching 8 bases. This CDR3 contains 15 residues. Germline CDR1 SQVTM, CDR2 ANQGSEA. Trimming took 6 bases from V and 1 from J; bases not matched to a gene: 10. For the CDR3, the DNA is TGCAGCGTCCACAGGGGGAGGCAACGGAACACTGAAGCTTTCTTT. Translating gives CSVHRGRQRNTEAFF.

This clonotype came up many times. V gene TRBV27 combines with J gene TRBJ2-7; D might be TRBD2 (6 bases). This CDR3 has 16 residues. The V end was cut by 6 bases, the J end by 7 bases, with 25 bases between. Germline lookup yields CDR1 MNHEY and CDR2 SMNVEV (reference sequence). CDR3 sequence reads: CASRSGVEGYMGEQYF. CDR3 nucleotides: TGTGCCAGCAGATCCGGCGTGGAGGGCTATATGGGGGAGCAGTACTTC.

This clonotype was seen at least ten times. The V gene is TRBV10-3, the J gene TRBJ1-1, with 8 nucleotides matching TRBD1. Germline V gives CDR1 ENHRY, CDR2 SYGVKD. The CDR3 consists of 12 residues. V gave up 10 bases and J gave up 3 bases; unmatched junction bases: 4. CDR3 in DNA: TGTGCCACCGGACAGGGAGACACTGAAGCTTTCTTT. Amino acids: CATGQGDTEAFF.

The chain is built from TRBV19 and TRBJ1-5; weak D call: TRBD1 (6 bases). Germline lookup yields CDR1 LNHDA and CDR2 SQIVND (reference sequence). The CDR3 has 15 residues. The V gene lost 3 bases and the J gene lost 4 bases, with 13 bases spanning the gap. The CDR3 reads CASSMGAVGNQPQHF. CDR3 coding DNA: TGTGCCAGTAGTATGGGGGCTGTTGGGAATCAGCCCCAGCATTTT.

This sequence joins TRBV5-1 and TRBJ2-7, with D perhaps matching TRBD2 (6 bases). With 5 bases removed from V and 0 bases from J, the gap between germline ends came to 15 bases. Germline CDR1 and CDR2: SGHRS and YFSETQ. The CDR3 covers 15 residues. The CDR3 loop is CASRRIAESSYEQYF. In DNA, the CDR3 is TGCGCCAGCAGACGTATAGCGGAGAGCTCCTACGAGCAGTACTTC.

This clonotype was seen a few times. This chain uses TRBV2 with TRBJ1-1; D is unresolved. The CDR3 runs to 11 residues. V was trimmed by 3 bases and J by 10 bases, leaving 9 bases between them. Germline values: CDR1 SNHLY, CDR2 FYNNEI. CDR3 residues: CASSEFRSAFF. The CDR3, as DNA: TGTGCCAGCAGTGAGTTCCGGTCAGCTTTCTTT.

The V and J genes are TRBV6-9 and TRBJ2-7; D is possibly TRBD1 or TRBD2 (5 bases each). From germline, CDR1 is MNHGY and CDR2 SVAAGI. This CDR3 region has 17 residues. The ends were cut back, 4 bases at V and 0 bases at J, with 19 bases in the middle. CDR3 DNA: TGTGCCAGCAGTTCGGGGCTTTCCGGGACGGGCTCCTACGAGCAGTACTTC. Its protein product is CASSSGLSGTGSYEQYF.

This chain connects TRBV20-1 to TRBJ2-7; 12 positions match TRBD1. J was trimmed by 6 bases and V by 5 bases; bases with no gene match: 11. The germline gives CDR1 DFQATT, CDR2 SNEGSKA (reference sequence). The CDR3 consists of 15 residues. The chain's CDR3 is CSASLPGQGASEQYF. The CDR3 DNA reads as TGCAGTGCTTCTTTACCGGGACAGGGGGCTAGCGAGCAGTACTTC.

This clonotype came up a few times. The rearrangement uses TRBV27 and TRBJ1-1; D ambiguous. The CDR3 extends over 14 amino acids. V lost 5 bases to trimming and J lost 1 base, with 11 bases between them. Germline CDR1 reads MNHEY; CDR2 reads SMNVEV (reference sequence). The CDR3 sequence: CASSPRPRNTEAFF. The CDR3 DNA reads as TGTGCCAGCAGTCCCCGCCCGAGGAACACTGAAGCTTTCTTT.

This clonotype was detected many times. This rearrangement joins TRBV27 to TRBJ1-5; possible D gene TRBD1, 5 bases. Germline CDR1 is MNHEY and CDR2 is SMNVEV (reference sequence). V lost 5 bases and J lost 4, with 9 bases in between. The CDR3 has 13 residues. The CDR3 loop reads CASSQGKNQPQHF. The CDR3, as DNA: TGTGCCAGCAGTCAGGGTAAGAATCAGCCCCAGCATTTT.

As concerns this clonotype: One end of the junction varies from germline; a read error may be responsible. Here the CDR3 reads CAASDTDSQETQYF. The CDR3 bases are TGTGCCGCCAGTGACACCGACAGCCAAGAGACCCAGTACTTC. This chain connects TRBV24-1 to TRBJ2-5; possible D gene TRBD1, 5 bases. The CDR3 spans 14 residues. The germline gives CDR1 KGHDR, CDR2 SFDVKD.

This clonotype appeared a few times. Germline is not matched at one junction end, which may reflect a read error. The rearrangement joins TRBV2 to TRBJ2-1; 13 bases fit TRBD2. This CDR3 is 13 amino acids long. Germline loops: CDR1 SNHLY, CDR2 FYNNEI. The CDR3 is CAGRTSGSNEQFF. The CDR3, as DNA: TGTGCCGGCAGGACTAGCGGGAGCAATGAGCAGTTCTTC.

This clonotype has a handful of counts. The J gene is TRBJ1-1, the V gene TRBV10-3, with D possibly matching TRBD1 (5 bases). The V gene's germline CDR1 is ENHRY and CDR2 SYGVKD. V lost 1 base, J lost 0 bases, and 12 bases lay in between. CDR3 length: 16 residues. The DNA for the CDR3 is TGTGCCATCAGTGAGTTGAGGGGAGGCATGAACACTGAAGCTTTCTTT. Its translation is CAISELRGGMNTEAFF.

This clonotype has at least ten counts. J is TRBJ1-1 and V is TRBV7-3; D unresolved. Germline V gene lookup returns CDR1 SGHTA and CDR2 FQGTGA. Trimming took off 6 bases at V and 0 bases at J, with 8 bases between the two ends. The CDR3 runs to 13 residues. CDR3 sequence reads: CASSQTLNTEAFF. For the CDR3, the DNA is TGTGCCAGCAGTCAGACACTGAACACTGAAGCTTTCTTT. Full variable domain (rest looked up from reference TRBV7-3 and TRBJ1-1): GAGVSQTPSNKVTEKGKYVELRCDPISGHTALYWYRQSLGQGPEFLIYFQGTGAADDSGLPNDRFFAVRPEGSVSTLKIQRTERGDSAVYLCASSQTLNTEAFFGQGTRLTVV.